This T cell receptor beta chain was documented in a study of molecular identifiers for immune sequencing clone quantification. Findings of the study overall: Clones carrying above 20 RNA copies accounted for over 97% of effector molecules, under 1% in naive cells. Underestimation of highly expanded clone sizes could arise where identical TCR molecules share a barcode.

TCRdb ran MiXCR on the PCR reads and lists one entry per CDR3 protein. Of some 590,000 distinct CDR3 sequences in the sample, roughly 23% were seen once. This clonotype was recorded a few times. Its antigen is unidentified. V was pared by 0 bases and J by 4 bases, with 9 bases between. CDR1 and CDR2 (germline): WSHSY, SAAADI. The CDR3 loop spans 14 amino acids. The source of this sequence is a human donor in good health. Some libraries in this study had Jurkat cell RNA spiked in. Sequenced input: naive CD8+ T cells from blood, with Jurkat cell RNA spiked in. Subset of the sample: FACS-sorted CD8+CD4-CCR7+CD45RA+ naive T cells. This chain links TRBV10-2 with TRBJ1-2; D call uncertain. The CDR3 bases are TGCGCCAGCAGTGAGTCCGGTCCGGGCTATGGCTACACCTTC. This encodes CASSESGPGYGYTF.